The 10 T cell receptor beta chains in this list originate from one sample, sequenced in a study of cytotoxic CD8 clonotypes in ibrutinib-treated CLL. Clones were sequenced by immunoSEQ multiplex PCR, and TCRdb holds only the in-frame ones, with some missing. The sample carries approximately 53,000 clones, around 78% recorded once. Source: PBMCs, taken after 24 months of ibrutinib treatment. These receptors came from a human donor with chronic lymphocytic leukemia.

The chain combines TRBV5-1 with TRBJ2-5; 14 bases map to TRBD2. V shed 4 bases and J 7 bases; nucleotides not matched to a gene: 9. The CDR3 has 16 amino acids. Germline V CDR1 and CDR2: SGHRS, YFSETQ. CDR3 DNA: TGCGCCAGCAGCACGGGACTAGCGGGAGCCGGGGGGACCCAGTACTTC. Translating gives CASSTGLAGAGGTQYF.

This clone was counted once. The gene calls are TRBV2 and TRBJ2-5, with a tentative D call TRBD2 (6 bases). Trimming left V 7 bases short and J 5 bases short, with 11 bases between. The germline V gene has CDR1 SNHLY and CDR2 FYNNEI. CDR3 size: 12 residues. For the CDR3, the DNA is TGTGCCAGCATCAGTCTAGCGGAGACCCAGTACTTC. Its translation: CASISLAETQYF.

The chain couples TRBV11-1 to TRBJ2-7; 10 nucleotides agree with TRBD2. CDR1 is SGHAT and CDR2 is FQDESV in the germline V gene (reference sequence). This CDR3 region has 15 residues. Trimming at V came to 2 bases and at J to 3 bases, leaving 4 bases not matched to a gene. The DNA for the CDR3 is TGTGCCAGCAGCTTATTACTAGCGGGAAACTACGAGCAGTACTTC. Residues: CASSLLLAGNYEQYF.

This rearrangement joins TRBV4-1 to TRBJ2-5; 13 bases map to TRBD2. Per the germline V gene, CDR1 is MGHRA and CDR2 is YSYEKL. The CDR3 sequence is 18 residues long. Unmatched junction bases numbered 9, after V lost 1 base and J lost 4 bases. CDR3 nucleotides: TGCGCCAGCAGCCAAGGGAGACTAGCGGGAGGACCCCGAGAGACCCAGTACTTC. It is translated as CASSQGRLAGGPRETQYF.

V is TRBV30 and J is TRBJ1-6; no clear D gene. V lost 0 bases and J 9 bases, leaving 15 bases between the germline ends. CDR3 length: 15 residues. CDR1 is GTSNPN, CDR2 SVGIG, per germline (reference sequence). Written as DNA, the CDR3 is TGTGCCTGGAGTGTAATGAGAGGGAACGGTTCACCCCTCCACTTT. Translated: CAWSVMRGNGSPLHF. The whole variable domain, filled in from reference TRBV30 and TRBJ1-6, reads SQTIHQWPATLVQPVGSPLSLECTVEGTSNPNLYWYRQAAGRGLQLLFYSVGIGQISSEVPQNLSASRPQDRQFILSSKKLLLSDSGFYLCAWSVMRGNGSPLHFGNGTRLTVT.

The chain recombines TRBV7-2 with TRBJ2-2; no clear D gene. The CDR3 sequence is 13 residues long. Between the trimmed V and J ends, which lost 5 bases and 4 bases, there was a span of 8 bases. Germline V gives CDR1 SGHTA, CDR2 FQGNSA. The CDR3 DNA sequence: TGTGCCAGCAGCCCTATGGGCACCGGGGAGCTGTTTTTT. This gives the protein CASSPMGTGELFF.

This chain connects TRBV7-2 to TRBJ2-5; 10 positions agree with TRBD2. The CDR3 loop spans 16 amino acids. Germline V CDR1 and CDR2: SGHTA, FQGNSA. Trimming at V came to 5 bases and at J to 6 bases, leaving 12 bases not matched to a gene. The CDR3 DNA reads as TGTGCCAGCAGCCCCCGATCAGCGGGAGGGCCGAAGACCCAGTACTTC. Translation gives CASSPRSAGGPKTQYF.

This chain connects TRBV5-5 to TRBJ1-4, with D maybe TRBD1 (5 bases). This CDR3 is 15 amino acids long. Germline-derived CDR1 and CDR2 are SGHKS and YYEKEE (reference sequence). V lost 1 base and J 6 bases, leaving 13 bases between the germline ends. This CDR3 reads CASSLLGRLDEKLFF. In DNA form, the CDR3 reads TGTGCCAGCAGCTTGCTGGGACGGTTGGATGAAAAACTGTTTTTT.

The chain employs TRBV7-2 and TRBJ2-1; tentatively, D is TRBD1 or TRBD2 (5 bases each). V was clipped by 5 bases and J by 4 bases, with 12 bases between them. Germline CDR1 and CDR2: SGHTA and FQGNSA. The CDR3 sequence is 14 residues long. CDR3 bases: TGTGCCAGCAGCGTGAGCGAGGGGTACAATGAGCAGTTCTTC. It encodes CASSVSEGYNEQFF.

This chain connects TRBV28 to TRBJ1-2; D gene unclear. Germline V lookup: CDR1 MDHEN, CDR2 SYDVKM. The CDR3 is made up of 13 amino acids. V was clipped by 1 base and J by 4 bases, with 7 bases between them. CDR3 DNA: TGTGCCAGCAGTTTATTAGGGTCCTATGGCTACACCTTC. It is translated as CASSLLGSYGYTF.